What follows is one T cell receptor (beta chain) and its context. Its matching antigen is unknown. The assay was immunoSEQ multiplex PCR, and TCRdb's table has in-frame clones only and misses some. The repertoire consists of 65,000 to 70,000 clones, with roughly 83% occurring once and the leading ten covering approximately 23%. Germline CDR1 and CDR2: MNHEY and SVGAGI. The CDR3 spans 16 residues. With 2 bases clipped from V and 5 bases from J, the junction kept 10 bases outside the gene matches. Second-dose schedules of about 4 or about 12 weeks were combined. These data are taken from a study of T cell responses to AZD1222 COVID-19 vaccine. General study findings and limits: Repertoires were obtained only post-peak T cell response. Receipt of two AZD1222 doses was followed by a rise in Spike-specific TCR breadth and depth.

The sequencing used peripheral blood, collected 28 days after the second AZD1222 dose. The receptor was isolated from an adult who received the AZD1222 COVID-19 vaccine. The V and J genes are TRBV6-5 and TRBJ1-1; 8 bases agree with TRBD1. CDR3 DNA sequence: TGTGCCAGCAGTTACGGAGCAGGGGGCACGATTACTGAAGCTTTCTTT. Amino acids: CASSYGAGGTITEAFF.